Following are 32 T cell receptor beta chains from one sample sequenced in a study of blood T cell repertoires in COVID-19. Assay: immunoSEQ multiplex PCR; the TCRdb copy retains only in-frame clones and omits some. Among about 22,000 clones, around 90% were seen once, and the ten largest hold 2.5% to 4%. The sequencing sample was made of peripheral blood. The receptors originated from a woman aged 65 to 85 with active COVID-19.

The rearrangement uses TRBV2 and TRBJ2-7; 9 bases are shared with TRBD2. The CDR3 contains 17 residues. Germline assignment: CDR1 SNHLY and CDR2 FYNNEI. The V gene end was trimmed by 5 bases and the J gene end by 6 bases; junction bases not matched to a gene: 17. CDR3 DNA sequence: TGTGCCAGCAGTAAGTACCTTAGCGGGAGTTCACCCATCGAGCAGTACTTC. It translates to CASSKYLSGSSPIEQYF. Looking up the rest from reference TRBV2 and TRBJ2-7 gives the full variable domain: EPEVTQTPSHQVTQMGQEVILRCVPISNHLYFYWYRQILGQKVEFLVSFYNNEISEKSEIFDDQFSVERPDGSNFTLKIRSTKLEDSAMYFCASSKYLSGSSPIEQYFGPGTRLTVT.

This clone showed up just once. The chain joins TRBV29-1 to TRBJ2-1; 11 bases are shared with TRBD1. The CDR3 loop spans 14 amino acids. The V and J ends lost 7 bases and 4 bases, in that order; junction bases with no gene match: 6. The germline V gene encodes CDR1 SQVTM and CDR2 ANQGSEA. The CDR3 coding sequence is TGCAGCGGAAGGGGGACAGGGGGTTACAATGAGCAGTTCTTC. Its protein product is CSGRGTGGYNEQFF.

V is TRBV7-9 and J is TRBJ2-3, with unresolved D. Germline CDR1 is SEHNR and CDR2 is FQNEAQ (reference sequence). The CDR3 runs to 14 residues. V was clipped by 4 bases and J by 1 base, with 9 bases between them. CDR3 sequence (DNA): TGTGCCAGCAGCTCTGGCTCTGGCACAGATACGCAGTATTTT. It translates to CASSSGSGTDTQYF. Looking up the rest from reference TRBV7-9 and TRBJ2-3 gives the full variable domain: DTGVSQNPRHKITKRGQNVTFRCDPISEHNRLYWYRQTLGQGPEFLTYFQNEAQLEKSRLLSDRFSAERPKGSFSTLEIQRTEQGDSAMYLCASSSGSGTDTQYFGPGTRLTVL.

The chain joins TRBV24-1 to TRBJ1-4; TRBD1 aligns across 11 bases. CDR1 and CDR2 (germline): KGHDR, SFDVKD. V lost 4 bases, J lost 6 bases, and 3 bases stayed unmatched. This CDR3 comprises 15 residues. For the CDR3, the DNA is TGTGCCACCAGTGAAGGACAGGGGGCTTATGAAAAACTGTTTTTT. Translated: CATSEGQGAYEKLFF.

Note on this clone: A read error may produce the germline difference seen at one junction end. The CDR3 nucleotides read TGTGCCAGTAGGATAGGGCGGCTCAATCAGCCCCAGCATTTT. It encodes CASRIGRLNQPQHF. The V and J genes are TRBV19 and TRBJ1-5; D gene ambiguous. Germline V gene sequence: CDR1 LNHDA, CDR2 SQIVND (reference sequence). This CDR3 has 14 residues. Complete variable domain (other parts from reference TRBV19 and TRBJ1-5): DGGITQSPKYLFRKEGQNVTLSCEQNLNHDAMYWYRQDPGQGLRLIYYSQIVNDFQKGDIAEGYSVSREKKESFPLTVTSAQKNPTAFYLCASRIGRLNQPQHFGDGTRLSIL.

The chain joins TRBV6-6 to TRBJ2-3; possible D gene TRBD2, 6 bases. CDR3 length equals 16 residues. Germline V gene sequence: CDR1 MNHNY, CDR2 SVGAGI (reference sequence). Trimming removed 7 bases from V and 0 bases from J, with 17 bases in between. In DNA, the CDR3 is TGTGCCAGCAACCTACTACCCGGGACTAGCACAGATACGCAGTATTTT. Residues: CASNLLPGTSTDTQYF.

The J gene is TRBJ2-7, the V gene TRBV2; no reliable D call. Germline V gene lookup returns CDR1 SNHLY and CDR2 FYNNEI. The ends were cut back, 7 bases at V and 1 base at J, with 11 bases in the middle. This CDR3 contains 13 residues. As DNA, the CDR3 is TGTGCCAGCATTGGCTCTTTTTCCTACGAGCAGTACTTC. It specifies CASIGSFSYEQYF.

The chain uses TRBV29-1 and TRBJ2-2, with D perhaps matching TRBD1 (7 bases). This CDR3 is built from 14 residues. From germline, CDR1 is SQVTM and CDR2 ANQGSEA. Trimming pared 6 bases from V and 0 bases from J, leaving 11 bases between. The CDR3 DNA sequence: TGCAGCGTGACTAGGGGGCCGAACACCGGGGAGCTGTTTTTT. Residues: CSVTRGPNTGELFF.

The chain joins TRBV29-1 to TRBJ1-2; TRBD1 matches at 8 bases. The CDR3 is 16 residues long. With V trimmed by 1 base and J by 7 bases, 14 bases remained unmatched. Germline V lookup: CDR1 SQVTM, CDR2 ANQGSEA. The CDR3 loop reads CSVEGPSEDRVGGYTF. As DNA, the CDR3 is TGCAGCGTTGAAGGCCCCTCTGAGGACAGGGTCGGTGGCTACACCTTC.

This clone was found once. DNA for the CDR3: TGTGCCAGCAGCCGACCGGGACTAGCGGGAGTGTTGACCTACGAGCAGTACTTC. The encoded protein is CASSRPGLAGVLTYEQYF. V and J are TRBV6-2 or TRBV6-3 and TRBJ2-7, with 14 positions matching TRBD2. CDR3 size: 18 residues. From germline, CDR1 is MNHEY and CDR2 SVGEGT. J lost 2 bases, V lost 6 bases, and 12 bases had no gene match.

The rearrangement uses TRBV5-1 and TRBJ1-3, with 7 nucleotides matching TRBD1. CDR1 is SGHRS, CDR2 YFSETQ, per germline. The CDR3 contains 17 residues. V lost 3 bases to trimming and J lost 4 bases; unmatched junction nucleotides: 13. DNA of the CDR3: TGCGCCAGCAGCTCGGGGACAGCCCCAATTATCGGAAACACCATATATTTT. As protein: CASSSGTAPIIGNTIYF.

CDR3 coding DNA: TGTGCCAGCAGCCAATTCGGAGTCGGCGGGGGAGCCCTGAAGACCCAGTACTTC. Its protein is CASSQFGVGGGALKTQYF. The chain links TRBV3-1 (or the pseudogene TRBV3-2) to TRBJ2-5, with 7 bases lining up with TRBD2. Looked up from germline, CDR1 is LGHDT and CDR2 is YNNKEL (reference sequence). This CDR3 contains 18 residues. V lost 2 bases, J lost 6 bases, and 18 bases stayed unmatched.

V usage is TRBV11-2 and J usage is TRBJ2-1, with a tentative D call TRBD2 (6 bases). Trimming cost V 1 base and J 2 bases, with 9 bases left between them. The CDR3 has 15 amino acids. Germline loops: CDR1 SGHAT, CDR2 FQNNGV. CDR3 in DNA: TGTGCCAGCAGCTTAGGGGCGGGGACCTACAATGAGCAGTTCTTC. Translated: CASSLGAGTYNEQFF.

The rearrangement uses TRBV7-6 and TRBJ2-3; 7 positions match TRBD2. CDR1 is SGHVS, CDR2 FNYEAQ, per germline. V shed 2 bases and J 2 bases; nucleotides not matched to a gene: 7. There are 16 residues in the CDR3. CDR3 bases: TGTGCCAGCAGCTTAAGGCCAGCGGGGAACACAGATACGCAGTATTTT. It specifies CASSLRPAGNTDTQYF. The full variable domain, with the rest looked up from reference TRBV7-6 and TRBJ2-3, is GAGVSQSPRYKVTKRGQDVALRCDPISGHVSLYWYRQALGQGPEFLTYFNYEAQQDKSGLPNDRFSAERPEGSISTLTIQRTEQRDSAMYRCASSLRPAGNTDTQYFGPGTRLTVL.

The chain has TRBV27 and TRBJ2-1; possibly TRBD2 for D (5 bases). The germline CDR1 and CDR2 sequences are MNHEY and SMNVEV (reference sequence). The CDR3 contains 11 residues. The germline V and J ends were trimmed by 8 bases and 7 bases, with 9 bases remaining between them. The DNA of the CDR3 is TGTGCCAGCGGACTGCGAAATGAGCAGTTCTTC. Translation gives CASGLRNEQFF.

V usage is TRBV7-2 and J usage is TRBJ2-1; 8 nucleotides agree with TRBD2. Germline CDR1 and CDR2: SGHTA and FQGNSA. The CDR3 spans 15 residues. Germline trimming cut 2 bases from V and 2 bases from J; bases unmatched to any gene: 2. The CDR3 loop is CASSLTSGTYNEQFF. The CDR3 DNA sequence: TGTGCCAGCAGCTTAACTAGCGGTACCTACAATGAGCAGTTCTTC.

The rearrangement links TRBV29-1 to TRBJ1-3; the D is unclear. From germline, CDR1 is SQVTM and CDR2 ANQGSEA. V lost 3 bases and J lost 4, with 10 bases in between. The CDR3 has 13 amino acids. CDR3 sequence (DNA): TGCAGCGTTGATTCAGGAGGAGGAAACACCATATATTTT. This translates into CSVDSGGGNTIYF.

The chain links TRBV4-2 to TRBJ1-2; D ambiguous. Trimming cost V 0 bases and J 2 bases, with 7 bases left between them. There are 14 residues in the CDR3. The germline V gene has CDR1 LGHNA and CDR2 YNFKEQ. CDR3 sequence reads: CASSQDHGNYGYTF. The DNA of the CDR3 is TGTGCCAGCAGCCAAGATCACGGGAACTATGGCTACACCTTC.

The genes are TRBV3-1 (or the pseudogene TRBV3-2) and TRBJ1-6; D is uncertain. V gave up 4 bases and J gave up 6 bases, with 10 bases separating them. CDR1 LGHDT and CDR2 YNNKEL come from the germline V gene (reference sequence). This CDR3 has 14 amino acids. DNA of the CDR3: TGTGCCAGCAGCCCGACTGCTGGTAATTCACCCCTCCACTTT. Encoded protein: CASSPTAGNSPLHF.

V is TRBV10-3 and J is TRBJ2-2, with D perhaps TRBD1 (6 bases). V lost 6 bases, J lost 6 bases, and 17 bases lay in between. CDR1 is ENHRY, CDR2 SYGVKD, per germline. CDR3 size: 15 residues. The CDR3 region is CAISPGAERAGELFF. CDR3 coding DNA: TGTGCCATCAGCCCAGGGGCGGAGAGGGCCGGGGAGCTGTTTTTT.

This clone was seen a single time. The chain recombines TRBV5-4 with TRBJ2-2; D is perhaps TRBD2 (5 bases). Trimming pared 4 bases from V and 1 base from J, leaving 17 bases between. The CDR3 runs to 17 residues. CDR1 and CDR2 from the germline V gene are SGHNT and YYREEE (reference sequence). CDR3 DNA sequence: TGTGCCAGCAGCCCCCGGCGACGGGGTGGGAACACCGGGGAGCTGTTTTTT. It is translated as CASSPRRRGGNTGELFF.

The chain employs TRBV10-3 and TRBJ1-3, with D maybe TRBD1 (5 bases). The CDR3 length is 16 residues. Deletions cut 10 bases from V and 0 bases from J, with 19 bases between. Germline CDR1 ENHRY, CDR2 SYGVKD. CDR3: CATKLGRGSSGNTIYF. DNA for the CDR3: TGTGCCACGAAATTGGGAAGGGGAAGCTCTGGAAACACCATATATTTT.

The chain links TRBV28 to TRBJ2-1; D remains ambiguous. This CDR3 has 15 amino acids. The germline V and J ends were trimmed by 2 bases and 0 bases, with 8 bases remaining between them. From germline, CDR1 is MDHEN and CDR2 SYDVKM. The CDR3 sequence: CASSLASTSYNEQFF. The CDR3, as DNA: TGTGCCAGCAGTTTAGCGTCTACCTCCTACAATGAGCAGTTCTTC.

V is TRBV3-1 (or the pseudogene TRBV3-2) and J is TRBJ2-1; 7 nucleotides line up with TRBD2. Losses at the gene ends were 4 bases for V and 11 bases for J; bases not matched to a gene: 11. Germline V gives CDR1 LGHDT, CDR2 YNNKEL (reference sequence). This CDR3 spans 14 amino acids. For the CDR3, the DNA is TGTGCCAGCAGCCTCGACCTAGCGGCCAGGCAGCAGTTCTTC. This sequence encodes CASSLDLAARQQFF.

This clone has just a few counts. DNA of the CDR3: TGTGCCAGCAGCTTTAGACAGGGGGACTACGAGCAGTACTTC. Translation: CASSFRQGDYEQYF. This chain links TRBV7-9 with TRBJ2-7; 9 bases match TRBD1. The CDR3 is 14 residues long. Germline V CDR1 and CDR2: SEHNR, FQNEAQ (reference sequence). Germline trimming cut 3 bases from V and 3 bases from J; bases unmatched to any gene: 3.

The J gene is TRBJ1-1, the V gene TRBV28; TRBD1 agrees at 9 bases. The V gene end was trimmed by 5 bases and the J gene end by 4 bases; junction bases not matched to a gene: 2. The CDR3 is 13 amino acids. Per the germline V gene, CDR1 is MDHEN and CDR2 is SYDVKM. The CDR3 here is CASSETGGTEAFF. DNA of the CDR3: TGTGCCAGCAGTGAGACAGGGGGCACTGAAGCTTTCTTT.

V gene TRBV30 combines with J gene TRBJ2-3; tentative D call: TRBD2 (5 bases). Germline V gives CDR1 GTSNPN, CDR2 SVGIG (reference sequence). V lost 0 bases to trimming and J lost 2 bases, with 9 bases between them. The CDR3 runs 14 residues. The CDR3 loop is CAWSVGLSTDTQYF. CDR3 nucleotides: TGTGCCTGGAGTGTTGGACTTTCCACAGATACGCAGTATTTT.

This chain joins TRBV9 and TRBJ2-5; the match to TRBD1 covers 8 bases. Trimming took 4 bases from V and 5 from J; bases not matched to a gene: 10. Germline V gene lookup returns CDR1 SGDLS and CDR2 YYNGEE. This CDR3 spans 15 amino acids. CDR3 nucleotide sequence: TGTGCCAGCAGCCCCTTGCAGGGGGCAAGTGAGACCCAGTACTTC. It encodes CASSPLQGASETQYF.

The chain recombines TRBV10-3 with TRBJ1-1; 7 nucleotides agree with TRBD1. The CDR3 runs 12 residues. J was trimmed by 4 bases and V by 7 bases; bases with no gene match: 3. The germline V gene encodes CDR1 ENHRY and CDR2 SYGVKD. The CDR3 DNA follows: TGTGCCATCACAGGGGGAACCACTGAAGCTTTCTTT. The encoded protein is CAITGGTTEAFF.

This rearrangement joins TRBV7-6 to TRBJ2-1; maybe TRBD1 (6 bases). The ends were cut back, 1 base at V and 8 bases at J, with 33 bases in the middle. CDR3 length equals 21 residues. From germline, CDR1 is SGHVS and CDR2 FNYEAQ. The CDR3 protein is CASSLVFLSRGPAPPRDEQFF. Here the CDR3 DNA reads TGTGCCAGCAGCTTAGTTTTTCTCAGCAGGGGTCCAGCCCCGCCGAGGGATGAGCAGTTCTTC. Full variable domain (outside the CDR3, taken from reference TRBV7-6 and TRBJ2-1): GAGVSQSPRYKVTKRGQDVALRCDPISGHVSLYWYRQALGQGPEFLTYFNYEAQQDKSGLPNDRFSAERPEGSISTLTIQRTEQRDSAMYRCASSLVFLSRGPAPPRDEQFFGPGTRLTVL.

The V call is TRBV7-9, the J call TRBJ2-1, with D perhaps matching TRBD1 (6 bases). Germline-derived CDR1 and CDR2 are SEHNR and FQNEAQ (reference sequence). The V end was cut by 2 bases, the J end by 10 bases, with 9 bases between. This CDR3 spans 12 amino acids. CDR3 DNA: TGTGCCAGCAGCTTAATGGGACAAGAGCAGTTCTTC. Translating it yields CASSLMGQEQFF. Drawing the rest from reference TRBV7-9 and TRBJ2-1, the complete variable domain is DTGVSQNPRHKITKRGQNVTFRCDPISEHNRLYWYRQTLGQGPEFLTYFQNEAQLEKSRLLSDRFSAERPKGSFSTLEIQRTEQGDSAMYLCASSLMGQEQFFGPGTRLTVL.

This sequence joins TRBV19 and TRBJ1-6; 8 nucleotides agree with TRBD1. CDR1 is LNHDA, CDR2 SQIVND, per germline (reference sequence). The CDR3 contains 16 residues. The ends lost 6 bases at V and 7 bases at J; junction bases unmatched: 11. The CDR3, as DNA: TGTGCCAGTAGCGGACAGGGTAGATTCGGAAATTCACCCCTCCACTTT. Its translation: CASSGQGRFGNSPLHF. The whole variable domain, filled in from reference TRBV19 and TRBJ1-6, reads DGGITQSPKYLFRKEGQNVTLSCEQNLNHDAMYWYRQDPGQGLRLIYYSQIVNDFQKGDIAEGYSVSREKKESFPLTVTSAQKNPTAFYLCASSGQGRFGNSPLHFGNGTRLTVT.